These 20 T cell receptor beta chains originate from one sample sequenced in a study of T cells after yellow fever vaccination. One entry per CDR3 protein, called by TCRdb with MiXCR from the 5' RACE reads. Of a few hundred thousand distinct CDR3 sequences in the sample, 8% to 10% were seen once. This specimen was PBMCs, taken on the day of the first yellow fever vaccination. All receptors derive from a young man who received the YFV17D yellow fever vaccine.

This chain connects TRBV5-1 to TRBJ1-1; TRBD1 agrees at 8 bases. Germline V gene sequence: CDR1 SGHRS, CDR2 YFSETQ. J was trimmed by 5 bases and V by 4 bases; bases with no gene match: 10. The CDR3 contains 15 residues. The CDR3 is CASSASGTGRTEAFF. CDR3 DNA sequence: TGCGCCAGCAGCGCTTCCGGGACAGGTCGAACTGAAGCTTTCTTT.

The V and J genes are TRBV27 and TRBJ2-7; D gene uncertain. CDR3 size: 15 residues. V dropped 0 bases and J dropped 0 bases, with 9 bases sitting between them. Germline V gives CDR1 MNHEY, CDR2 SMNVEV (reference sequence). CDR3 nucleotide sequence: TGTGCCAGCAGTTTATCGATAGGCTCCTCCTACGAGCAGTACTTC. Translation: CASSLSIGSSYEQYF.

This clonotype was recorded a few times. This rearrangement joins TRBV5-1 to TRBJ2-1; 16 bases are shared with TRBD2. This CDR3 contains 19 residues. V shed 1 base, J shed 4 bases, and the junction held 8 bases outside the gene matches. Germline-derived CDR1 and CDR2 are SGHRS and YFSETQ. CDR3 coding DNA: TGCGCCAGCAGCTTGATGGGACTAGCGGGGGGGCAGGCTTACAATGAGCAGTTCTTC. Translation: CASSLMGLAGGQAYNEQFF.

This clonotype was recorded many times. The chain carries TRBV20-1 and TRBJ2-3; no clear D gene. Trimming removed 6 bases at V and 5 bases at J, with 12 bases between. Germline V gene sequence: CDR1 DFQATT, CDR2 SNEGSKA (reference sequence). The length of the CDR3 is 12 residues. As DNA, the CDR3 is TGCAGTGCCCCAAGTGTGGAAGATACGCAGTATTTT. Translated: CSAPSVEDTQYF.

This clonotype was observed a few times. The rearrangement uses TRBV20-1 and TRBJ2-3; D perhaps matches TRBD1 (6 bases). This CDR3 spans 15 amino acids. Per the germline V gene, CDR1 is DFQATT and CDR2 is SNEGSKA (reference sequence). The CDR3 DNA sequence: TGCAGCGATGAAAACAGGGCTTCTAGCACAGATACGCAGTATTTT. It specifies CSDENRASSTDTQYF.

V gene TRBV10-3 combines with J gene TRBJ2-5; the D gene is possibly TRBD2 (5 bases). CDR3 length: 13 amino acids. Per germline, CDR1 ENHRY and CDR2 SYGVKD. Deletions cut 7 bases from V and 4 bases from J, with 13 bases between. The CDR3 region has the DNA TGTGCCATCAACCGGGGAAGCGGAGAGACCCAGTACTTC. It encodes CAINRGSGETQYF.

The chain uses TRBV4-3 and TRBJ2-7; possibly TRBD1 or TRBD2 for D (5 bases each). In germline, CDR1 is LGHNA, CDR2 YSLEER. V lost 1 base and J 2 bases, leaving 24 bases between the germline ends. This CDR3 has 19 amino acids. As DNA, the CDR3 is TGCGCCAGCAGCCAAGGAGCCAGGACGAGGGGTTCGTCTCCCTACGAGCAGTACTTC. It yields the protein CASSQGARTRGSSPYEQYF.

This clonotype showed up just a few times. V is TRBV11-2 and J is TRBJ2-1; 7 nucleotides agree with TRBD2. After removal of 3 bases from V and 7 bases from J, the junction contained 3 bases not matched to a gene. This CDR3 is 13 amino acids long. Germline V gives CDR1 SGHAT, CDR2 FQNNGV. The CDR3 is CASSLASGNEQFF. The DNA of the CDR3 is TGTGCCAGCAGCTTGGCTAGCGGTAATGAGCAGTTCTTC. Filled out from reference TRBV11-2 and TRBJ2-1, the complete variable domain reads EAGVAQSPRYKIIEKRQSVAFWCNPISGHATLYWYQQILGQGPKLLIQFQNNGVVDDSQLPKDRFSAERLKGVDSTLKIQPAKLEDSAVYLCASSLASGNEQFFGPGTRLTVL.

This clonotype came up a few times. The rearrangement links TRBV20-1 to TRBJ1-1; D remains ambiguous. The CDR3 consists of 11 residues. The germline V gene has CDR1 DFQATT and CDR2 SNEGSKA (reference sequence). Trimming took 4 bases from V and 0 from J, leaving 3 bases between them. The CDR3: CSATMNTEAFF. The CDR3 DNA sequence: TGCAGTGCTACCATGAACACTGAAGCTTTCTTT.

The chain couples TRBV29-1 to TRBJ1-1, with a tentative D call TRBD1 (6 bases). Between the trimmed V and J ends, which lost 8 bases and 4 bases, there was a span of 11 bases. The germline CDR1 and CDR2 sequences are SQVTM and ANQGSEA. The CDR3 sequence is 11 residues long. The CDR3 DNA reads as TGCAGCCTTGGAGGGGGCACTGAAGCTTTCTTT. Amino acid sequence: CSLGGGTEAFF.

As for this clonotype: Germline is not matched at one junction end, which may reflect a read error. The chain carries TRBV14 and TRBJ2-2; 7 bases map to TRBD1. Germline loops: CDR1 SGHDN, CDR2 FVKESK. CDR3 length equals 17 residues. The CDR3 nucleotides are TGTGCCTGCAGCCCTCTAGACGGGACAGAGTTCGGCGGGGAGCTGTTTTTT. This encodes CACSPLDGTEFGGELFF.

In its sample, this clonotype was seen many times. The J gene is TRBJ1-2, the V gene TRBV12-3 or TRBV12-4, with D possibly TRBD1 on 5 matching bases. The germline V and J ends were trimmed by 6 bases and 0 bases, with 11 bases remaining between them. The CDR3 contains 14 residues. In DNA, the CDR3 is TGTGCCAGCAGCCTGATGGGGGCTAACTATGGCTACACCTTC. Translated, it gives CASSLMGANYGYTF.

This chain uses TRBV6-5 with TRBJ2-6; D unresolved. Germline CDR1 reads MNHEY; CDR2 reads SVGAGI. CDR3 length: 15 residues. Trimming took 5 bases from V and 1 from J, leaving 9 bases between them. The CDR3 region is CASSNRVSGANVLTF. The CDR3 DNA follows: TGTGCCAGCAGTAACCGGGTGTCTGGGGCCAACGTCCTGACTTTC.

This rearrangement joins TRBV6-4 to TRBJ1-2, with unresolved D. Germline-derived CDR1 and CDR2 are MRHNA and SNTAGT. The CDR3 totals 14 residues. Trimming removed 0 bases from V and 5 bases from J, with 10 bases in between. The CDR3, as DNA: TGTGCCAGCAGTGACTCGAAAGGGTTGTATGGCTACACCTTC. Translation: CASSDSKGLYGYTF.

This clonotype was picked up a small number of times. V is TRBV7-2 and J is TRBJ1-2; D not resolved. CDR3 length: 11 amino acids. Germline loops: CDR1 SGHTA, CDR2 FQGNSA. Trimming removed 5 bases at V and 8 bases at J, with 9 bases between. CDR3 in DNA: TGTGCCAGCAGCGAGGGAGAAGGCTACACCTTC. Encoded protein: CASSEGEGYTF.

This clonotype was detected a few times. V and J are TRBV18 and TRBJ2-5; TRBD1 aligns across 8 bases. Per germline, CDR1 KGHSH and CDR2 LQKENI. There are 14 residues in the CDR3. V lost 4 bases, J lost 4 bases, and 5 bases stayed unmatched. The CDR3, as DNA: TGTGCCAGCTCACGGACAGGGTACGGAGAGACCCAGTACTTC. Amino acids: CASSRTGYGETQYF.

This chain joins TRBV2 and TRBJ2-7; 7 positions agree with TRBD1. The length of the CDR3 is 12 residues. The germline V gene encodes CDR1 SNHLY and CDR2 FYNNEI. J lost 2 bases, V lost 9 bases, and 4 bases had no gene match. The CDR3: CASHGTAYEQYF. The CDR3 nucleotides are TGTGCCAGTCACGGGACAGCCTACGAGCAGTACTTC.

This clonotype was seen a few times. The CDR3 sequence is CASSLNGYTDTQYF. In DNA form, the CDR3 reads TGTGCCAGCAGCTTAAACGGATACACAGATACGCAGTATTTT. The chain has TRBV7-2 and TRBJ2-3, with D unresolved. The CDR3 sequence is 14 residues long. CDR1 and CDR2 from the germline V gene are SGHTA and FQGNSA. The germline V and J ends were trimmed by 2 bases and 2 bases, with 8 bases remaining between them.

This clonotype was seen only a few times. The V and J genes are TRBV7-8 and TRBJ2-3; D might be TRBD1 or TRBD2, each matching 5 bases. Trimming removed 1 base at V and 4 bases at J, with 12 bases between. This CDR3 has 15 residues. CDR1 is SGHVS, CDR2 FQNEAQ, per germline. The CDR3 reads CASSLVKRGADTQYF. The DNA for the CDR3 is TGTGCCAGCAGCTTAGTAAAGCGAGGGGCAGATACGCAGTATTTT.

This chain links TRBV12-3 or TRBV12-4 with TRBJ2-1; D unresolved. This CDR3 has 15 residues. Trimming took 9 bases from V and 5 from J, leaving 20 bases between them. The CDR3 is CASRTGWLVHNEQFF. The CDR3 region has the DNA TGTGCCAGTCGGACGGGTTGGCTTGTACACAATGAGCAGTTCTTC.